Listed below are T cell receptor beta chains from one sample, sequenced in a study of CD8 T cells in ankylosing spondylitis. Each CDR3 protein is one row after TCRdb ran MiXCR on the 5' RACE reads. The table records around 130,000 distinct CDR3 sequences, 6.5% to 9% of them present only once. The sequencing input was blood, either unsorted or a sorted T cell fraction (not recorded which). The receptors were gathered from a male donor with ankylosing spondylitis or in good health (not recorded which). CDR3s include the opening cysteine and the closing phenylalanine or tryptophan. A D gene is named only where the DNA matches it firmly.

>TRBD1|TRBV12-3/TRBV12-4|TRBJ2-1
CASSPTGGWNEQFF
>NA|TRBV27|TRBJ2-7
CASSLLTYEQYF
>NA|TRBV20-1|TRBJ1-2
CSARVRTELSNYGYTF
>TRBD2|TRBV20-1|TRBJ2-2
CSAKGLAGGGTGELFF
>NA|TRBV30|TRBJ2-3
CAWSWGSPDTQYF
>NA|TRBV20-1|TRBJ2-5
CSARRPGVIETQYF
>TRBD1|TRBV29-1|TRBJ1-2
CSVGPTGAYGYTF
>NA|TRBV5-1|TRBJ2-3
CASSLASGTDTQYF
>NA|TRBV7-2|TRBJ1-5
CASSADPPQPQHF
>TRBD2|TRBV20-1|TRBJ2-5
CSARDSGRAETQYF
>NA|TRBV20-1|TRBJ2-3
CRDQGTDTQYF
>TRBD2|TRBV5-1|TRBJ2-3
CASSPTSGGTDTQYF
>TRBD2|TRBV4-1|TRBJ2-1
CASSQGLAGVGSYNEQFF
>TRBD2|TRBV7-3|TRBJ2-3
CASSLPGGGRTDTQYF
>TRBD1|TRBV5-1|TRBJ1-1
CASSLVGQGSMNTEAFF
>TRBD1|TRBV20-1|TRBJ2-1
CSADDRVSNEQFF
>NA|TRBV12-3/TRBV12-4|TRBJ2-7
CASSLVVGNEQYF
>TRBD2|TRBV20-1|TRBJ2-2
CSARGPTGLARNTGELFF
>NA|TRBV10-2|TRBJ1-3
CASSVGASGNTIYF
>TRBD1|TRBV14|TRBJ2-5
CASSRDRRETQYF
>NA|TRBV4-3|TRBJ2-4
CASSQARTGRGAKNIQYF
>NA|TRBV20-1|TRBJ2-1
CSARSERPNYNEQFF
>TRBD2|TRBV25-1|TRBJ2-7
CASSRPGLATYEQYF
>NA|TRBV25-1|TRBJ2-2
CASIGRTNTGELFF
>NA|TRBV5-1|TRBJ2-7
CASRPRGQNPYEQYF
>NA|TRBV20-1|TRBJ2-6
CSARVGSNVLTF
>NA|TRBV12-3/TRBV12-4|TRBJ2-7
CASKPVQGSYEQYF
>TRBD1|TRBV29-1|TRBJ1-2
CSASGQGHGYTF
>TRBD2|TRBV5-5|TRBJ2-7
CASSLGSGAIYEQYF
>TRBD2|TRBV30|TRBJ2-1
CAWSEVKASGSDEQFF
>TRBD2|TRBV5-1|TRBJ2-3
CASSTWVAGARDTQYF
>NA|TRBV27|TRBJ2-1
CASSFDGEAYNEQFF
>NA|TRBV12-3/TRBV12-4|TRBJ2-2
CASLGAVVPGELFF
>NA|TRBV5-1|TRBJ1-6
CASSFGPGNSPLHF
>NA|TRBV5-1|TRBJ1-5
CASRPADDQPQHF
>TRBD2|TRBV12-3/TRBV12-4|TRBJ2-1
CASRRGLANEQFF
>NA|TRBV30|TRBJ2-4
CAWSVEDIQYF
>NA|TRBV11-1|TRBJ1-6
CASSQDVTSSLYNSPLHF
>TRBD1|TRBV5-1|TRBJ2-1
CASSAGQAYNEQFF
>NA|TRBV4-1|TRBJ1-5
CASSQTGSSNNQPQHF
>NA|TRBV12-3/TRBV12-4|TRBJ1-5
CASSGGWGQPQHF
>TRBD1|TRBV5-1|TRBJ2-1
CASSIPGQYNEQFF
>TRBD1|TRBV5-1|TRBJ1-1
CASSPTGAETEAFF
>NA|TRBV7-9|TRBJ2-6
CASSLAESRSGANVLTF
>NA|TRBV5-1|TRBJ1-1
CASSEQGDTEAFF
>NA|TRBV3-1|TRBJ1-2
CASSHVQGYTF
>TRBD1|TRBV6-4|TRBJ2-3
CASSEMGQSPTQYF
>NA|TRBV20-1|TRBJ2-5
CSGRADQETQYF
>NA|TRBV4-1|TRBJ2-1
CASSHLRGARNEQFF
>TRBD1|TRBV5-1|TRBJ2-3
CASSHGQGGDTQYF
>NA|TRBV7-2|TRBJ1-5
CASSPEGQSNQPQHF
>NA|TRBV5-1|TRBJ2-6
CASSPTTAGANVLTF
>TRBD1|TRBV7-2|TRBJ1-3
CASSLADGQGYTIYF
>NA|TRBV6-2/TRBV6-3|TRBJ1-2
CASREGGFGYTF
>NA|TRBV12-3/TRBV12-4|TRBJ2-1
CASGAPEQFF
>NA|TRBV7-3|TRBJ2-1
CASSLRWDGIGEQFF